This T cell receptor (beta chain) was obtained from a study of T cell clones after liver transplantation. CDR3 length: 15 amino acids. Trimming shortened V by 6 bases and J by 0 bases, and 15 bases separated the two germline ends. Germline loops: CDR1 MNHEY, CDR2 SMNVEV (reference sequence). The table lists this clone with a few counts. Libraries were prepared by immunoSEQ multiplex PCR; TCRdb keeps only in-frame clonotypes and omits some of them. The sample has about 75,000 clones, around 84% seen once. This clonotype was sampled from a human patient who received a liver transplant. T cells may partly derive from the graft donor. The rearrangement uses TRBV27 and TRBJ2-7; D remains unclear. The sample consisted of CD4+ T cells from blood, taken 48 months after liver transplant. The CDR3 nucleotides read TGTGCCAGCAGCCCGGACGAAACCAGCTCCTACGAGCAGTACTTC. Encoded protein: CASSPDETSSYEQYF.